Listed here is a single T cell receptor (beta chain). Several immunoSEQ 96-well plates shared each subset's DNA, each plate a replicate. Template for every sorted-subset replicate PCR totaled about 0.2 ug DNA, 30,000 to 35,000 T cell genomes. Assay used: immunoSEQ multiplex PCR; TCRdb lists only in-frame clones, some missing. This table holds roughly 2.4 million clones, 90% to 97% found once. These data originate in a study of shared clonotypes between healthy human individuals. This TCR was recovered from a man aged 18 to 29 in good health. The sequenced sample consisted of naive CD4+ T cells sorted from blood. As to subset: CD45RA+ positively selected.

Here the CDR3 reads CASSFLPDSSEAFF. The CDR3 region has the DNA TGTGCCAGCAGCTTTCTCCCGGACAGCTCTGAAGCTTTCTTT. The chain couples TRBV7-9 to TRBJ1-1; D may be TRBD1 (6 bases). Germline V CDR1 and CDR2: SEHNR, FQNEAQ (reference sequence). Trimming cost V 3 bases and J 6 bases, with 14 bases left between them. This CDR3 spans 14 amino acids.